Reported below is one T cell receptor beta chain. Its target is unknown. Only in-frame clones appear in the TCRdb table, and some are missing; sequencing was by immunoSEQ multiplex PCR. The table shows over 100,000 clones, with about 80% occurring only once. These data come from a study of PD-1 blockade in mismatch repair-deficient tumors. TCR sequencing covered a few patients who responded to pembrolizumab. General study results and limits: Rapid post-treatment expansion, then contraction, generally preceding radiologic response, marked tumor-resident clones.

The sequence derives from an adult with mismatch repair-deficient cancer. The starting material was peripheral blood, obtained approximately 14 months after starting pembrolizumab.

The CDR3 here is CASRAGVTGELFF. In DNA, the CDR3 is TGTGCCTCTAGGGCGGGGGTCACCGGGGAGCTGTTTTTT. The chain employs TRBV2 and TRBJ2-2, with 7 nucleotides matching TRBD2. CDR3 length equals 13 residues. Germline CDR1 reads SNHLY; CDR2 reads FYNNEI. The ends lost 11 bases at V and 4 bases at J; junction bases unmatched: 7.